Listed below are T cell receptor beta chains from one sample, sequenced in a study of blood T cell repertoires in COVID-19. The data were produced by immunoSEQ multiplex PCR, yet TCRdb's version contains in-frame clones alone and is incomplete. Of approximately 130,000 clones listed, more than 65% are singletons. Sequencing input: peripheral blood. All receptors come from a human donor in a cohort sampled during active COVID-19. Each CDR3 is given with its conserved first and last residue. Each record gives: CDR3 protein, CDR3 DNA, CDR3 length, D gene, V gene, clone size, J gene. A D gene is named only where the DNA matches it firmly. Clone size appears in some rows only: once, few, many, or a class for an expanded clone.

CAWSVSAYYGYTF,TGTGCCTGGAGTGTAAGCGCATACTATGGCTACACCTTC,13,-,TRBV30,-,TRBJ1-2
CASSPTGGDTGELFF,TGTGCCAGCAGCCCAACAGGAGGGGACACCGGGGAGCTGTTTTTT,15,-,TRBV3-1/TRBV3-2,-,TRBJ2-2
CASSYDRRGKLFF,TGTGCCAGCAGTTACGACCGGAGGGGAAAACTGTTTTTT,13,-,TRBV6-5,few,TRBJ1-4
CASSVEVNRGGGYTF,TGTGCCAGCAGCGTAGAAGTTAACAGGGGTGGTGGCTACACCTTC,15,TRBD1,TRBV9,-,TRBJ1-2
CASRLAGVNTGELFF,TGTGCCAGCAGACTGGCAGGGGTGAACACCGGGGAGCTGTTTTTT,15,-,TRBV14,-,TRBJ2-2
CAWSQGTRGYTF,TGTGCCTGGAGTCAGGGAACCCGTGGCTACACCTTC,12,-,TRBV30,-,TRBJ1-2
CATSEPTGGGQETQYF,TGTGCCACCAGTGAACCGACAGGGGGTGGACAAGAGACCCAGTACTTC,16,TRBD1,TRBV24-1,-,TRBJ2-5
CASSLVAARGLYGYTF,TGTGCCAGCAGCTTGGTGGCAGCCCGGGGATTATATGGCTACACCTTC,16,-,TRBV5-6,-,TRBJ1-2
CASSVEGQGPNSPLHF,TGTGCCAGCAGCGTAGAAGGACAGGGGCCGAATTCACCCCTCCACTTT,16,TRBD1,TRBV9,-,TRBJ1-6
CASSLQRGTEAFF,TGTGCCAGCAGCTTGCAGCGGGGGACTGAAGCTTTCTTT,13,-,TRBV7-6,-,TRBJ1-1
CASSVDLGGYEQYF,TGTGCCAGCAGCGTAGATCTCGGGGGTTACGAGCAGTACTTC,14,-,TRBV9,-,TRBJ2-7
CASSSNSYEQYF,TGTGCCAGCAGCTCTAACTCCTACGAGCAGTACTTC,12,-,TRBV7-8,-,TRBJ2-7
CATSGRGASYGYTF,TGTGCCACCAGCGGGCGGGGCGCGTCCTATGGCTACACCTTC,14,-,TRBV15,-,TRBJ1-2
CASTPPSGTRDEQFF,TGTGCCAGCACACCTCCCTCCGGGACTAGAGATGAGCAGTTCTTC,15,TRBD2,TRBV28,-,TRBJ2-1
CASSRGQLNTEAFF,TGTGCCAGCAGCCGGGGACAACTGAACACTGAAGCTTTCTTT,14,-,TRBV6-2/TRBV6-3,-,TRBJ1-1